These 4 T cell receptor beta chains were all obtained from the same sample, sequenced in a study of regulatory T cells in long-lasting Graves disease. Time point described: newly diagnosed GD, antithyroid drugs for less than 3 months. Making the TCR library involved RNA that had been extracted from PBMCs. The authors built TCR beta libraries using iRepertoire HTBI primers and Arm-PCR of CDR3 regions. A single record per CDR3 protein comes from TCRdb applying MiXCR to the multiplex PCR reads. The repertoire holds about 500,000 distinct CDR3 sequences, with roughly 16% as singletons. The same data also went into a second study, on T cells in Graves' hyperthyroidism and ophthalmopathy.

The sample here was peripheral blood mononuclear cells (PBMCs), taken at new diagnosis, from a patient treated with antithyroid drugs. These TCRs come from a middle-aged man with Graves disease.

With respect to this clonotype: This is likely a read error, given that the CDR3 carries no conserved phenylalanine or tryptophan at its end. The chain joins TRBV11-1 to TRBJ2-1, with 10 bases aligning to TRBD2. The CDR3 runs 14 residues. CDR1 and CDR2 (germline): SGHAT, FQDESV (reference sequence). With 2 bases clipped from V and 7 bases from J, the junction kept 2 bases outside the gene matches. Here the CDR3 DNA reads TGTGCCAGCAGCTTATTGACTAGCGGGAATGAGCAGTTCCTC. This encodes CASSLLTSGNEQFL.

This clonotype was seen only a few times. The chain employs TRBV20-1 and TRBJ2-1; 13 bases align to TRBD2. The V segment lost 5 bases and the J segment 6 bases; nucleotides outside the gene matches: 4. This CDR3 is 14 amino acids long. Germline V gene data show CDR1 as DFQATT and CDR2 as SNEGSKA (reference sequence). The CDR3 DNA sequence: TGCAGTGCTGGACTAGCGGGAGTTAGCAATGAGCAGTTCTTC. It is translated as CSAGLAGVSNEQFF.

This clonotype appeared a few times. The gene calls are TRBV24-1 and TRBJ1-4; tentative D call: TRBD1 (5 bases). The CDR3 is 12 amino acids. CDR1 and CDR2 from the germline V gene are KGHDR and SFDVKD. Trimming took 4 bases from V and 9 from J, leaving 8 bases between them. This CDR3 is CATSDNRKKLFF. Written as DNA, the CDR3 is TGTGCCACCAGTGACAACAGGAAAAAACTGTTTTTT.

The V gene is TRBV24-1, the J gene TRBJ2-1; D is unresolved. CDR1 is KGHDR and CDR2 is SFDVKD in the germline V gene. Trimming took off 3 bases at V and 6 bases at J, with 2 bases between the two ends. The CDR3 extends over 11 amino acids. The CDR3 here is CATSDSNEQFF. The CDR3 DNA follows: TGTGCCACCAGTGATAGCAATGAGCAGTTCTTC.